This TCR beta chain came from a study of CD8+ T cells in alopecia areata. On this clone: The antigen is unknown.

RNA was isolated and reverse transcribed to cDNA, the sequencing template. Measured with immunoSEQ multiplex PCR; TCRdb has only the in-frame clones, and not every one. Among 150,000 to 200,000 clones, about 65% were seen once, and the ten largest hold approximately 1.2%. The study, taken as a whole, reports: Compared with mice, patients displayed less clear TCR sharing, possibly for HLA-related reasons.

The length of the CDR3 is 11 residues. Trimming shortened V by 4 bases and J by 9 bases, and 12 bases separated the two germline ends. Per germline, CDR1 SQVTM and CDR2 ANQGSEA. The treatment is: oral pan-JAK inhibitor, 5-10 mg twice daily. Samples from alopecia areata patients were lesional scalp punch biopsies and peripheral blood. The V gene is TRBV29-1, the J gene TRBJ1-1; D possibly corresponds to TRBD1 (5 bases). The sample here was CD4+ T cells sorted from blood, taken at roughly week 49, from a patient treated with tofacitinib. This TCR was sampled from a human donor with alopecia areata. Here the CDR3 reads CSVGQGLKAFF. The DNA for the CDR3 is TGCAGCGTTGGGCAGGGACTTAAAGCTTTCTTT.